The clone carrying this T cell receptor (beta chain) has at least ten counts. Its antigen is unknown. The patients, who ranged from 18 to 65 in age, presented with newly diagnosed hyperthyroidism lasting under 2 months. On the basis of clinical symptoms, serum thyroxine and TRAb, thyroid ultrasound and orbital computed tomography, diagnoses were made. About 10 ml of fresh peripheral blood supplied the PBMCs. This record belongs to a study of T cells in Graves' hyperthyroidism and ophthalmopathy. Findings and limits, study-wide: Progression to ophthalmopathy was predicted a median of roughly 6.6 months early.

What was amplified from RNA transcripts were TCR beta CDR3 regions. First-round RT-PCR with HTBI primers amplified the TCR CDR3 region. TCRdb re-derived calls from the multiplex PCR reads in MiXCR, one entry per CDR3 protein. The table shows about 740,000 distinct CDR3 sequences, with 14% occurring only once. The sample taken for sequencing was blood. The TCR sequence derives from a woman younger than 35 with Graves' hyperthyroidism.

CDR3 bases: TGTGCCAGCAGTTCAACAGGGAATAGCAATCAGCCCCAGCATTTT. The encoded protein is CASSSTGNSNQPQHF. The chain uses TRBV27 and TRBJ1-5, with D maybe TRBD1 (6 bases). Germline V CDR1 and CDR2: MNHEY, SMNVEV (reference sequence). V lost 4 bases and J lost 0, with 10 bases in between. The CDR3 covers 15 residues.